Reported below is one T cell receptor beta chain. What it binds is not known. The sample belongs to a study of T cells in localized non-small cell lung cancer. Findings and limits, study-wide: Adjacent lung tissue had a median roughly 62 of the top 100 clones found in the tumor.

Sequenced by immunoSEQ multiplex PCR; TCRdb stores in-frame clones only, minus some. The table records around 2,900 clones, roughly 25% of them present only once. Trimming cost V 1 base and J 3 bases; bases outside gene matches: 0. Germline-derived CDR1 and CDR2 are SGHDN and FVKESK. CDR3 length: 13 residues. This specimen was lung tumor tissue, taken before any cancer treatment. The chain employs TRBV14 and TRBJ2-7; 7 bases line up with TRBD1. The source of this sequence is a man aged 35-75 years with stage I lung adenocarcinoma. DNA for the CDR3: TGTGCCAGCAGCCAAGGACAGGGCTACGAGCAGTACTTC. This sequence encodes CASSQGQGYEQYF.